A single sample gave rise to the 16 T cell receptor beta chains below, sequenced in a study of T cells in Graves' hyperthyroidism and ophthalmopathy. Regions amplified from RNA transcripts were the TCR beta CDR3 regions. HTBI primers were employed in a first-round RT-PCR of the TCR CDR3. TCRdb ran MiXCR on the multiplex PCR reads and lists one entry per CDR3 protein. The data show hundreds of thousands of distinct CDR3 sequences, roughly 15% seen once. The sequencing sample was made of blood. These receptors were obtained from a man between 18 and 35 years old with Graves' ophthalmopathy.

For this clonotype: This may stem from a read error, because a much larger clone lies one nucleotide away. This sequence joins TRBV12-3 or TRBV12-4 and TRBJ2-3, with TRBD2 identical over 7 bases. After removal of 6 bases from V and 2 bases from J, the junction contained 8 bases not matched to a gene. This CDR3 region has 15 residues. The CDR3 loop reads CASSDAGENTDTQYF. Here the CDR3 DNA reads TGTGCCAGCAGCGACGCGGGGGAGAACACAGATACGCAGTATTTT.

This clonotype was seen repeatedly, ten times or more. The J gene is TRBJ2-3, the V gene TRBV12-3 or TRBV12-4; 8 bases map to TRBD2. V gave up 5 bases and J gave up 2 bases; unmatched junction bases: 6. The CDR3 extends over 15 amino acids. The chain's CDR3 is CASSVWRGDTDTQYF. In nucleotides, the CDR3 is TGTGCCAGCAGTGTCTGGCGGGGGGACACAGATACGCAGTATTTT.

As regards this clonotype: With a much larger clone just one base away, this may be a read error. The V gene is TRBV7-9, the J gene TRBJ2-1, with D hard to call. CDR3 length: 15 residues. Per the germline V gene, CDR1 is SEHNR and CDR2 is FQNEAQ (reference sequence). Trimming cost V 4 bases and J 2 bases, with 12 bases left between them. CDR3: CASSSLISPYNEQFF. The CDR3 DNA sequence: TGTGCCAGCAGCTCTCTTATAAGCCCCTACAATGAGCAGTTCTTC. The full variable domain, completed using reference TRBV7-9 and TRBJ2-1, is DTGVSQNPRHKITKRGQNVTFRCDPISEHNRLYWYRQTLGQGPEFLTYFQNEAQLEKSRLLSDRFSAERPKGSFSTLEIQRTEQGDSAMYLCASSSLISPYNEQFFGPGTRLTVL.

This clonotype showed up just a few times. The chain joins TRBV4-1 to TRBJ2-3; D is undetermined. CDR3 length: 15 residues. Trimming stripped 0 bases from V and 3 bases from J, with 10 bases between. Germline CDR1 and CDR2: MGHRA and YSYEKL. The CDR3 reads CASSQDGFWTDTQYF. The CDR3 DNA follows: TGCGCCAGCAGCCAAGACGGGTTTTGGACAGATACGCAGTATTTT.

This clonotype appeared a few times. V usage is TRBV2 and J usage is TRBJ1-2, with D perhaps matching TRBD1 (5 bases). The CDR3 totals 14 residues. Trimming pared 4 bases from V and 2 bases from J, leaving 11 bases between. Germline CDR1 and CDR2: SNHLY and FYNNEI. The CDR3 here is CASSGGEGNYGYTF. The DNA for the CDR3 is TGTGCCAGCAGTGGGGGGGAGGGGAACTATGGCTACACCTTC.

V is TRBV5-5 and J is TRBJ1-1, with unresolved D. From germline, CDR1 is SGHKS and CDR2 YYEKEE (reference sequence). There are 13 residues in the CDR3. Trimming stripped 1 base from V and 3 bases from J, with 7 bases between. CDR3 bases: TGTGCCAGCAGCTTGTGGGAGGACACTGAAGCTTTCTTT. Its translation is CASSLWEDTEAFF.

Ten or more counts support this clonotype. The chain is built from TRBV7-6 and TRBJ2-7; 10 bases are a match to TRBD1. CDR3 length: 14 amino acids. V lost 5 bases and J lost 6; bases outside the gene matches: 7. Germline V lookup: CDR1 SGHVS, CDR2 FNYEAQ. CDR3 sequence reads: CASSTRDRGAEQYF. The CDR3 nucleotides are TGTGCCAGCAGCACCAGGGACAGGGGCGCCGAGCAGTACTTC.

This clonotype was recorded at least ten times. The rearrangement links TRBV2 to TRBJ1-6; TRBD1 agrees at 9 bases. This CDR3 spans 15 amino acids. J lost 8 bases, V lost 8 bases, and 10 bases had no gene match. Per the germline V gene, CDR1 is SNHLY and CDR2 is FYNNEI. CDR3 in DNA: TGTGCCAGCGGAATCCGGGACAGGGTAGATTCACCCCTCCACTTT. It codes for CASGIRDRVDSPLHF.

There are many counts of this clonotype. The CDR3 nucleotides read TGCGCCAGCAGCTACGGGGGCTCTGTAGAGACCCAGTACTTC. Translation: CASSYGGSVETQYF. J is TRBJ2-5 and V is TRBV5-1, with D possibly called TRBD1 or TRBD2 (6 bases each). The ends were cut back, 3 bases at V and 4 bases at J, with 13 bases in the middle. This CDR3 region has 14 residues. Germline CDR1 reads SGHRS; CDR2 reads YFSETQ.

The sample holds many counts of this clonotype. The CDR3 loop reads CASSQEDRLYGYTF. Written as DNA, the CDR3 is TGTGCCAGCAGCCAAGAGGACAGGCTCTATGGCTACACCTTC. V is TRBV3-1 and J is TRBJ1-2, with 7 bases fitting TRBD1. Germline V gene sequence: CDR1 LGHDT, CDR2 YNNKEL (reference sequence). V gave up 0 bases and J gave up 4 bases; unmatched junction bases: 2. The CDR3 totals 14 residues. The full variable domain, with the rest looked up from reference TRBV3-1 and TRBJ1-2, is DTAVSQTPKYLVTQMGNDKSIKCEQNLGHDTMYWYKQDSKKFLKIMFSYNNKELIINETVPNRFSPKSPDKAHLNLHINSLELGDSAVYFCASSQEDRLYGYTFGSGTRLTVV.

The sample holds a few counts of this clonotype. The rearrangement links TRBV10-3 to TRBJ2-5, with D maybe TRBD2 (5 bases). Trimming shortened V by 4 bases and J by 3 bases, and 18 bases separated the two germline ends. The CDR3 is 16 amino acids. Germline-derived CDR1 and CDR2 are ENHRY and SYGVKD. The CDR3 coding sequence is TGTGCCATCAGTGGACGGCTAGCTAACGAAAAAGAGACCCAGTACTTC. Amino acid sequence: CAISGRLANEKETQYF.

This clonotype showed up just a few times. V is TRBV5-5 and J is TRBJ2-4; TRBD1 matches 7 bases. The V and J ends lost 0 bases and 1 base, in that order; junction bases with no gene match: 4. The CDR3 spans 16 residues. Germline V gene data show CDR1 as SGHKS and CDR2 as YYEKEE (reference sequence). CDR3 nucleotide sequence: TGTGCCAGCAGCTTGGATGAGGGGGCCGCCAAAAACATTCAGTACTTC. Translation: CASSLDEGAAKNIQYF.

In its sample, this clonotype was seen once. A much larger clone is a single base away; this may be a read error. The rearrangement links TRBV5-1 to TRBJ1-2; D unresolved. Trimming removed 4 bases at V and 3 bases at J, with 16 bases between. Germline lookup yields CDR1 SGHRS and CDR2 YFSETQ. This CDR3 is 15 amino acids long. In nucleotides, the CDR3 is TGCGCCAGCAGCGAAGGACTAGGCGGTGACTATGGCTACACCTTC. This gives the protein CASSEGLGGDYGYTF.

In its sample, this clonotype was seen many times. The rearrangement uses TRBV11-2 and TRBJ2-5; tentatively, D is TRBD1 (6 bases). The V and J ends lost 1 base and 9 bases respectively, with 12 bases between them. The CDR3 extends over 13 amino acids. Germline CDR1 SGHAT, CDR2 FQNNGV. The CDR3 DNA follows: TGTGCCAGCAGCTTAGGGACAGAGGTTTCCCAGTACTTC. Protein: CASSLGTEVSQYF.

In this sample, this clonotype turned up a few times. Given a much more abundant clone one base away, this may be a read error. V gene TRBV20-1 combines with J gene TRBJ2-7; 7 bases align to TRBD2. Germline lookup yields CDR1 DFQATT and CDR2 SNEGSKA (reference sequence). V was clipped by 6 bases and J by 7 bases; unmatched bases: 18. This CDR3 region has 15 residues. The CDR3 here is CSATSPLATHNEQYF. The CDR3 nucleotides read TGCAGTGCGACGTCTCCACTAGCGACCCACAATGAGCAGTACTTC.

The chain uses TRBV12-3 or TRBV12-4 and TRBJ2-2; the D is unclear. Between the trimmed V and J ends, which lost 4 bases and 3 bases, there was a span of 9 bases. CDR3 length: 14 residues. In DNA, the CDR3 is TGTGCCAGCAGTTCCTTATGGGACACCGGGGAGCTGTTTTTT. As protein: CASSSLWDTGELFF.